These 20 T cell receptor beta chains were all obtained from the same sample, sequenced in a study of T cell responses to AZD1222 COVID-19 vaccine. The method was immunoSEQ multiplex PCR; TCRdb's version includes in-frame clones alone and lacks a portion of them. The table shows roughly 140,000 clones, with 82% occurring only once. The sequenced sample was peripheral blood, obtained on day 0 of MenACWY control vaccination. Receptor source: an adult in good health.

The V call is TRBV6-5, the J call TRBJ1-3; no clear D. In germline, CDR1 is MNHEY, CDR2 SVGAGI. The V end was cut by 2 bases, the J end by 0 bases, with 11 bases between. CDR3 length: 16 amino acids. The CDR3 spells CASSYGGRTSGNTIYF. The CDR3 DNA is TGTGCCAGCAGTTACGGAGGGCGAACCTCTGGAAACACCATATATTTT.

As DNA, the CDR3 is TGTGCCAGCAGGCCACAGTCGGGGACAGCAAACACTGAAGCTTTCTTT. This translates into CASRPQSGTANTEAFF. V gene TRBV7-8 combines with J gene TRBJ1-1, with 7 bases that match TRBD1. The trim removed 6 bases at V and 2 bases at J, leaving 12 bases unmatched. The germline CDR1 and CDR2 sequences are SGHVS and FQNEAQ. CDR3 size: 16 residues.

The gene calls are TRBV7-9 and TRBJ1-3; D remains unclear. The germline gives CDR1 SEHNR, CDR2 FQNEAQ (reference sequence). This CDR3 has 14 amino acids. V was clipped by 1 base and J by 0 bases, with 4 bases between them. DNA of the CDR3: TGTGCCAGCAGCTTAGAGACCTCTGGAAACACCATATATTTT. Amino acids: CASSLETSGNTIYF.

This chain links TRBV7-6 with TRBJ1-3, with 7 bases matching TRBD1. V shed 5 bases and J 4 bases; nucleotides not matched to a gene: 11. This CDR3 spans 16 amino acids. Germline-derived CDR1 and CDR2 are SGHVS and FNYEAQ. The CDR3 sequence is CASSPTPAGQGNTIYF. CDR3 nucleotide sequence: TGTGCCAGCAGCCCCACCCCGGCGGGACAGGGAAACACCATATATTTT.

The V gene is TRBV28, the J gene TRBJ2-7; 7 bases map to TRBD1. The V gene's germline CDR1 is MDHEN and CDR2 SYDVKM. Unmatched junction bases numbered 6, after V lost 2 bases and J lost 5 bases. CDR3 length equals 14 residues. Here the CDR3 reads CASSLGQGVDEQYV. The CDR3 nucleotides read TGTGCCAGCAGTTTAGGCCAGGGGGTCGACGAGCAGTACGTC.

This rearrangement joins TRBV3-1 (or the pseudogene TRBV3-2) to TRBJ2-2; 8 nucleotides match TRBD1. Germline V gene sequence: CDR1 LGHDT, CDR2 YNNKEL (reference sequence). The ends lost 3 bases at V and 6 bases at J; junction bases unmatched: 3. There are 14 residues in the CDR3. The CDR3 region has the DNA TGTGCCAGCAGCCAGAGGACAGGGTCCGGGGAGCTGTTTTTT. Translating gives CASSQRTGSGELFF.

The chain couples TRBV6-5 to TRBJ1-1; 10 positions match TRBD1. Germline V gene lookup returns CDR1 MNHEY and CDR2 SVGAGI. The CDR3 length is 15 residues. The trim removed 5 bases at V and 4 bases at J, leaving 7 bases unmatched. CDR3 in DNA: TGTGCCAGCAGTAAGCTGACAGGGGGCACCACTGAAGCTTTCTTT. It codes for CASSKLTGGTTEAFF.

This chain uses TRBV28 with TRBJ2-1; D is perhaps TRBD1 (6 bases). The germline V and J ends were trimmed by 4 bases and 14 bases, with 18 bases remaining between them. Germline V gene sequence: CDR1 MDHEN, CDR2 SYDVKM. This CDR3 has 13 residues. The chain's CDR3 is CASSSYLGASEFF. CDR3 sequence (DNA): TGTGCCAGCAGTTCTTACTTGGGGGCGTCGGAGTTCTTC.

This chain links TRBV18 with TRBJ1-3; D not certain. The CDR3 has 16 amino acids. Trimming shortened V by 2 bases and J by 0 bases, and 11 bases separated the two germline ends. Germline CDR1 reads KGHSH; CDR2 reads LQKENI. CDR3 sequence (DNA): TGTGCCAGCTCACCAACCAAGGGAGGCTCTGGAAACACCATATATTTT. It translates to CASSPTKGGSGNTIYF.

With respect to this clone: Its ends do not fully match the called genes, so a read error is possible. This chain joins TRBV18 and TRBJ2-1, with no clear D. Germline assignment: CDR1 KGHSH and CDR2 LQKENI. CDR3 length: 11 amino acids. The CDR3 loop reads CASSPQNEQFF. The CDR3, as DNA: TGTGCCAGCTCCCCACAGAATGAGCAGTTCTTC.

The chain employs TRBV7-2 and TRBJ1-6; 8 positions agree with TRBD1. V was clipped by 2 bases and J by 3 bases; unmatched bases: 3. The germline V gene has CDR1 SGHTA and CDR2 FQGNSA. CDR3 size: 16 residues. Here the CDR3 DNA reads TGTGCCAGCAGCTTATGGGGACAGGTCTATAATTCACCCCTCCACTTT. It encodes CASSLWGQVYNSPLHF.

This clone showed up just once. The rearrangement uses TRBV28 and TRBJ2-7, with D possibly matching TRBD2 (6 bases). The CDR3 is 15 residues long. Between the trimmed V and J ends, which lost 2 bases and 2 bases, there was a span of 13 bases. Germline CDR1 MDHEN, CDR2 SYDVKM. The CDR3 protein is CASSLEGTPTYEQYF. The CDR3 DNA reads as TGTGCCAGCAGTTTAGAGGGGACTCCGACCTACGAGCAGTACTTC.

This clone was found a few times. The chain recombines TRBV20-1 with TRBJ2-1; the D gene is possibly TRBD1 (5 bases). The length of the CDR3 is 12 residues. The germline V and J ends were trimmed by 3 bases and 7 bases, with 10 bases remaining between them. Looked up from germline, CDR1 is DFQATT and CDR2 is SNEGSKA (reference sequence). The DNA for the CDR3 is TGCAGTGCTAGTTCTAGGGGTAATGAGCAGTTCTTC. Its translation: CSASSRGNEQFF.

This clone was counted only a few times. The chain uses TRBV5-1 and TRBJ1-3, with a weak D call TRBD1 (5 bases). The CDR3 consists of 15 residues. Trimming pared 4 bases from V and 0 bases from J, leaving 11 bases between. Germline V CDR1 and CDR2: SGHRS, YFSETQ. The CDR3 DNA follows: TGCGCCAGCAGCCCGTCGGACAACTCTGGAAACACCATATATTTT. Its translation is CASSPSDNSGNTIYF.

The sample holds a few counts of this clone. The rearrangement joins TRBV18 to TRBJ1-3, with unresolved D. The CDR3 runs 13 residues. V gave up 1 base and J gave up 3 bases, with 4 bases separating them. CDR1 and CDR2 from the germline V gene are KGHSH and LQKENI. The CDR3 coding sequence is TGTGCCAGCTCACCACAGGGTGGAAACACCATATATTTT. Translated: CASSPQGGNTIYF.

The chain recombines TRBV5-6 with TRBJ1-2; D might be TRBD1 (5 bases). The CDR3 is made up of 12 amino acids. V was cut by 4 bases and J by 6 bases, with 10 bases left in between. Germline CDR1 SGHDT, CDR2 YYEEEE. The CDR3 DNA reads TGTGCCAGCAGCAACGGGGGTAATGGCTACACCTTC. It yields the protein CASSNGGNGYTF.

Only a few counts were recorded for this clone. The chain combines TRBV6-4 with TRBJ1-1; 7 positions match TRBD1. Unmatched junction bases numbered 2, after V lost 0 bases and J lost 4 bases. From germline, CDR1 is MRHNA and CDR2 SNTAGT. The CDR3 is 14 residues long. CDR3 nucleotide sequence: TGTGCCAGCAGTGACTCGAACAGGGGCACTGAAGCTTTCTTT. Amino acids: CASSDSNRGTEAFF.

CDR3 protein: CASTQFVRAGELFF. The CDR3 DNA reads TGTGCCAGCACCCAATTTGTACGCGCCGGGGAGCTGTTTTTT. The genes are TRBV6-5 and TRBJ2-2; D remains unclear. V shed 7 bases and J shed 6 bases, with 15 bases lying between them. CDR3 length: 14 amino acids. Per the germline V gene, CDR1 is MNHEY and CDR2 is SVGAGI.

The chain combines TRBV2 with TRBJ1-1, with D tentatively TRBD1 (6 bases). V lost 3 bases to trimming and J lost 3 bases, with 8 bases between them. In germline, CDR1 is SNHLY, CDR2 FYNNEI. The CDR3 spans 13 residues. CDR3 DNA: TGTGCCAGCAGTGAGGGGGCCTACACTGAAGCTTTCTTT. It is translated as CASSEGAYTEAFF.

J is TRBJ1-2 and V is TRBV30; possible D gene TRBD1, 5 bases. V gave up 3 bases and J gave up 4 bases, with 12 bases separating them. Looked up from germline, CDR1 is GTSNPN and CDR2 is SVGIG (reference sequence). The CDR3 is made up of 13 amino acids. The CDR3 is CAWSAGVGYGYTF. The CDR3 nucleotides read TGTGCCTGGAGCGCGGGGGTCGGCTATGGCTACACCTTC.